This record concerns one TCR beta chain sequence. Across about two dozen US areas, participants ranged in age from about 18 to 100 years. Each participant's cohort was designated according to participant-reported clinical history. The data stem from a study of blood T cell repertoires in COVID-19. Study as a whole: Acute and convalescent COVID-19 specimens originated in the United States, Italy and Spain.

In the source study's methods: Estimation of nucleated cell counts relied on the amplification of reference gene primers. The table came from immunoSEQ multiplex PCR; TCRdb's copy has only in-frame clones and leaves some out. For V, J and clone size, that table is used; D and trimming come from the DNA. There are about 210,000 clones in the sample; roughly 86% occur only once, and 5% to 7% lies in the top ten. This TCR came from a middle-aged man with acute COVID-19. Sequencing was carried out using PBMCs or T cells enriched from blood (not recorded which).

The CDR3 bases are TGTGCCAGCAGTTACGGGGGGACAGGGTCCCCCTATGGCTACACCTTC. This translates into CASSYGGTGSPYGYTF. The rearrangement joins TRBV6-5 to TRBJ1-2, with TRBD1 matching over 9 bases. Germline V gene lookup returns CDR1 MNHEY and CDR2 SVGAGI. The CDR3 is 16 residues long. The V and J ends lost 2 bases and 4 bases, in that order; junction bases with no gene match: 8.